The rows below give T cell receptor beta chains drawn from one sample of a study of OX40 agonist ivuxolimab in advanced cancers. Libraries were prepared by immunoSEQ multiplex PCR; TCRdb keeps only in-frame clonotypes and omits some of them. The table includes around 140,000 clones, 85% to 95% detected once. Sequencing was performed on CD4+ or CD8+ T cells sorted from blood, taken in a trial of the OX40 agonist ivuxolimab. The receptors originated from an adult with an advanced solid tumor such as melanoma, head and neck, liver or kidney cancer. Both conserved end residues are trimmed from each CDR3. Each record gives: V gene, J gene, CDR3 protein.

V gene: TRBV7-2; J gene: TRBJ1-5; CDR3 protein: ASSFSTDSNQPQH
V gene: TRBV7-9; J gene: TRBJ1-1; CDR3 protein: ASSLFVNTEAF
V gene: TRBV27; J gene: TRBJ2-7; CDR3 protein: ASSFGRPTSEQY
V gene: TRBV2; J gene: TRBJ1-4; CDR3 protein: ASTLSGTGREKLF
V gene: TRBV5-1; J gene: TRBJ2-3; CDR3 protein: ASSLWQSTDTQY
V gene: TRBV6-6; J gene: TRBJ1-1; CDR3 protein: ASSSHSEGEAF
V gene: TRBV5-8; J gene: TRBJ2-2; CDR3 protein: ASSLFHRGTGELF
V gene: TRBV10-2; J gene: TRBJ2-7; CDR3 protein: ASNRNGGLGQY
V gene: TRBV28; J gene: TRBJ1-2; CDR3 protein: ASSTGLADYGYT
V gene: TRBV28; J gene: TRBJ2-1; CDR3 protein: ASTYLGAKKPEQF
V gene: TRBV2; J gene: TRBJ2-4; CDR3 protein: ASLATGAKNIQY
V gene: TRBV6-1; J gene: TRBJ1-1; CDR3 protein: ASSGGTGGRYTEAF
V gene: TRBV5-1; J gene: TRBJ1-5; CDR3 protein: ASSLGTGGGNQPQH
V gene: TRBV5-6; J gene: TRBJ1-2; CDR3 protein: ASSFLDRGRGGYT
V gene: TRBV5-4; J gene: TRBJ2-7; CDR3 protein: ASSLDNFSYEQY
V gene: TRBV7-9; J gene: TRBJ1-2; CDR3 protein: ASSQRGGNYGYT
V gene: TRBV7-7; J gene: TRBJ2-2; CDR3 protein: ASTQTSGYTGELF
V gene: TRBV4-3; J gene: TRBJ1-2; CDR3 protein: ASSQDPGRVYGYT
V gene: TRBV28; J gene: TRBJ2-7; CDR3 protein: ASSFQIPSGYEQY
V gene: TRBV7-2; J gene: TRBJ2-6; CDR3 protein: ASSLARLLTGRGASGANVLT
V gene: TRBV25-1; J gene: TRBJ2-3; CDR3 protein: ASSVYPGGPSDTQY
V gene: TRBV5-4; J gene: TRBJ2-7; CDR3 protein: ASSLVGRGQPYEQY
V gene: TRBV7-2; J gene: TRBJ2-5; CDR3 protein: ASSLSLIPGDQETQY
V gene: TRBV7-3; J gene: TRBJ2-7; CDR3 protein: ASSFDRGSEEQY
V gene: TRBV7-8; J gene: TRBJ2-5; CDR3 protein: ASSARGAPETQY
V gene: TRBV6-1; J gene: TRBJ2-7; CDR3 protein: ASSEMGQGVYEQY
V gene: TRBV5-1; J gene: TRBJ2-7; CDR3 protein: ASRLAGVRSYEQY
V gene: TRBV18; J gene: TRBJ1-1; CDR3 protein: ASSPKQRYTSEAF
V gene: TRBV6-5; J gene: TRBJ2-7; CDR3 protein: ASSSNVGPYEQY
V gene: TRBV28; J gene: TRBJ2-7; CDR3 protein: ASSPRDEQY
V gene: TRBV13; J gene: TRBJ1-2; CDR3 protein: ASSPLFAARDLTGYT
V gene: TRBV13; J gene: TRBJ2-7; CDR3 protein: ASSLPGLAGSGQY
V gene: TRBV9; J gene: TRBJ2-2; CDR3 protein: ASSVVEGTGGELF
V gene: TRBV27; J gene: TRBJ1-2; CDR3 protein: ASSWRTGGWGYGYT
V gene: TRBV4-3; J gene: TRBJ1-5; CDR3 protein: ASSQDAYRAGGINQPQH
V gene: TRBV9; J gene: TRBJ1-1; CDR3 protein: ASSPGQAMQAF
V gene: TRBV19; J gene: TRBJ1-1; CDR3 protein: ASSIFTSAF
V gene: TRBV4-2; J gene: TRBJ2-1; CDR3 protein: ASSQDPSGNEQF
V gene: TRBV5-4; J gene: TRBJ1-2; CDR3 protein: ALTGTQAYGYT
V gene: TRBV21-1; J gene: TRBJ2-3; CDR3 protein: ASSRTKVRGFSGADTQY
V gene: TRBV6-5; J gene: TRBJ1-2; CDR3 protein: ASSLFGNYGYT